In this sample, the clone carrying this TCR beta chain turned up many times. Its target is not known. The CDR3 runs to 18 residues. Germline V CDR1 and CDR2: SGHRS, YFSETQ. Trimming removed 1 base from V and 2 bases from J; junction bases left unmatched: 10. The data were obtained in a study of T cells in Graves' hyperthyroidism and ophthalmopathy. Study observations and caveats: Ophthalmopathy could be told apart from stable hyperthyroidism with a 13 V-J model.

TCR beta CDR3 sequences were amplified from RNA transcripts. Carried out on the TCR CDR3, a first-round RT-PCR used the HTBI primer set. TCRdb recomputed calls from the multiplex PCR reads with MiXCR, one row per CDR3 protein. The profile shows under 550,000 distinct CDR3 sequences, just under 20% of them singletons. Clinical Activity Scores of at least 3, NOSPECS grades of at least 4 and durations under 3 months characterized ophthalmopathy patients. Used for diagnoses were clinical symptoms, serum thyroxine and TRAb, thyroid ultrasound and orbital computed tomography. The sequencing sample was made of blood. V and J are TRBV5-1 and TRBJ2-3; 10 bases map to TRBD1. The receptor was derived from a man aged 35 to 55 with Graves' ophthalmopathy. The CDR3 here is CASSLFLRGQGNTDTQYF. DNA for the CDR3: TGCGCCAGCAGCTTGTTTCTTAGGGGACAGGGGAACACAGATACGCAGTATTTT.